One and the same sample provided the 5 T cell receptor beta chains below, sequenced in a study of shared clonotypes between healthy human individuals. Here immunoSEQ multiplex PCR was the method, and the copy in TCRdb shows in-frame clones only, minus some. The table includes 2 million to 3 million clones, 90% to 95% detected once. Sequencing input: naive CD4+ T cells sorted from blood. Subset given: CD45RA+ positively selected. The receptors stem from a man aged 18 to 35 in good health.

The CDR3 region is CSVWTVMNTEAFF. The CDR3 bases are TGCAGCGTCTGGACAGTCATGAACACTGAAGCTTTCTTT. V usage is TRBV29-1 and J usage is TRBJ1-1; maybe TRBD1 (6 bases). This CDR3 has 13 residues. V lost 6 bases and J lost 0, with 11 bases in between. Germline loops: CDR1 SQVTM, CDR2 ANQGSEA.

The chain's CDR3 is CASSFWGTSGRGYNEQFF. The CDR3 DNA is TGCGCCAGCAGCTTTTGGGGGACTAGCGGGAGAGGCTACAATGAGCAGTTCTTC. The chain uses TRBV5-1 and TRBJ2-1; 14 nucleotides align to TRBD2. After removal of 2 bases from V and 3 bases from J, the junction contained 7 bases not matched to a gene. CDR1 and CDR2 (germline): SGHRS, YFSETQ. The CDR3 spans 18 residues.

The V gene is TRBV27, the J gene TRBJ2-2; the D gene is possibly TRBD1 (6 bases). This CDR3 spans 16 amino acids. CDR1 MNHEY and CDR2 SMNVEV come from the germline V gene (reference sequence). V lost 5 bases and J lost 1, with 14 bases in between. The CDR3 DNA reads as TGTGCCAGCAGTGTGAGGGACACGCAGAACACCGGGGAGCTGTTTTTT. Residues: CASSVRDTQNTGELFF.

The chain is built from TRBV23-1 and TRBJ1-4, with D unclear. TRBV23-1 is an ORF for which the function is uncertain. The CDR3 sequence is 12 residues long. Deletions cut 2 bases from V and 7 bases from J, with 5 bases between. The CDR3 DNA sequence: TGCGCCAGCAGTCAAACCGGTGAAAAACTGTTTTTT. Its translation: CASSQTGEKLFF.

V gene TRBV18 combines with J gene TRBJ2-3; a possible D gene is TRBD2 (5 bases). Trimming took off 0 bases at V and 8 bases at J, with 9 bases between the two ends. This CDR3 spans 13 amino acids. The V gene's germline CDR1 is KGHSH and CDR2 LQKENI. The CDR3 spells CASSPPASSTQYF. As DNA, the CDR3 is TGTGCCAGCTCACCACCTGCTAGCAGTACGCAGTATTTT.